This record looks at one T cell receptor (beta chain) sequence and its context. What it binds is unknown. The donors were in the approximately 120-subject validation cohort; that cohort was separate from the approximately 670-subject first cohort. This sample was included in a study of cytomegalovirus exposure and HLA in healthy donors. In the study overall: A later analysis reported the 130 or so validation repertoires used the same platform as the roughly 700 first-cohort repertoires. Findings and caveats of the study: In vitro testing confirmed three CMV-associated chains as specific for CMV antigens.

Data came from immunoSEQ multiplex PCR; TCRdb stores just in-frame clones and leaves some out. The sample has approximately 53,000 clones, 92% seen once. CDR1 and CDR2 (germline): SNHLY, FYNNEI. Trimming cost V 10 bases and J 4 bases; bases outside gene matches: 10. The CDR3 extends over 15 amino acids. The receptor was isolated from a man aged 18 to 35 in good health and CMV-seronegative. The V gene is TRBV2, the J gene TRBJ2-3; TRBD2 agrees at 11 bases. Sequencing input: PBMCs. In nucleotides, the CDR3 is TGTGCCACCCAGGTTAGCGGGAGGGTGGCAGATACGCAGTATTTT. Protein sequence: CATQVSGRVADTQYF.